This record covers a single T cell receptor beta chain. Its recognized antigen is unknown. No clone much larger than this one lies a single base away; base qualities are absent. Library prep was done by 5' RACE. Sequenced using an Illumina HiSeq 2500. A second PCR of roughly 6 to 11 cycles was run with a J-beta primer mix and a sample-barcoded 5' primer. Each TCR beta cDNA molecule received a unique molecular identifier from a template-switch 5' adaptor carrying 12 random nucleotides. Each sample yielded at least 3 million CDR3-containing paired-end reads. The Mint cDNA synthesis kit, primed by a TRBC-specific oligonucleotide, was used to synthesize first-strand cDNA from all RNA. All cDNA was treated with uracil-DNA glycosylase and then went through a first 18-cycle PCR with the universal primers M1SS and BC2_uni_R. On the study's bioinformatics: Normalization of each sample was performed by random selection of 1 million high-quality reads, each carrying a distinct molecular identifier. Instead of being binned into consensus sequences, reads that shared molecular identifiers were thrown out. CDR3 identification, clonotype clustering and error correction used MiTCR with a Q25 quality threshold and the strictest error-elimination algorithm. A nonparametric unseen species model using Euler transformation provided a lower-bound estimate of total TCR beta diversity. TCRdb trimmed public reads at Q25 via fastp, called clones via MiXCR and kept in-frame beta chains. For every CDR3 protein sequence, its rows merge into one entry that carries the most common genes and DNA. The V and J calls here are based on TCRdb, not the publication. This sample gives approximately 780,000 distinct CDR3 sequences in total; under 30% of them show up just once. The top ten constitute 3% of the sample.

Donors were around 37 systemically healthy Caucasian individuals from Russia aged roughly 6 to 90 years. Each donor gave approximately 9.4 milliliters of peripheral blood, drawn into EDTA-treated Vacutainer tubes. Ficoll-Paque density-gradient centrifugation was used to isolate PBMCs, with at least 6.5 million per sample. Total RNA, at least 5 micrograms per sample, was extracted from PBMCs with Trizol reagent. Naive CD45RAhigh/CD27high T cell percentages were measured by flow cytometry on a PBMC aliquot from every donor. These data belong to a study of blood T cells in healthy people across ages (dated by TCRdb to between 2015 and 2016). Context from the whole study: In model experiments, template switching captured about one uniquely barcoded TCR beta cDNA molecule for every two T cells. The study measured age-related changes in TCR beta repertoire diversity using deep sequencing normalized with unique cDNA molecular identifiers. Using the same blood draw, the study looked at two additional independent replicas of 1 million unique cDNA reads for two donors, one aged 18 to 30 and the other aged 80 or older. Donors were grouped into four age groups: young (average about 15 years), middle-aged (approximately 41), aged (roughly 62) and long-lived (less than 85). Overall study outcomes, separate from this receptor: Because donor CMV infection status was unknown, age-related changes in expanded clonotypes were potentially confounded. The percentage of naive T cells measured by flow cytometry correlated strongly with observed TCR beta diversity. Estimates of total diversity based on one million sequenced T cells were considered lower bounds and underestimates. Observed TCR beta diversity per million T cells fell roughly linearly with age, and a significant reduction was already apparent by age around 39. Bulk unsorted PBMC profiling prevented conclusive comparison of naive and antigen-experienced compartments. Compared with the aged group, the long-lived group had more naive CD4+ T cells, fewer expanded clones and increased TCR diversity, suggesting age selection.

The same sample was also studied in work on T cells of mothers and their children. As noted in the second study: Nine systemically healthy Caucasian individuals served as donors, namely three mothers together with their six children. cDNA synthesis used all of the extracted RNA, with approximately 1.4 ug of RNA in each 15 ul reaction. In the second PCR, the M1S primer introduced both the sample barcodes and 2-4 random nucleotides. Over 8.5 million TCR beta CDR3 reads came from each mother, compared with approximately 2.8 million reads from each child. Thymic selection similarly shapes TCR recombination output in related and unrelated pairs, with minor effect from inherited differences. Related mother-child pairs always showed normalized repertoire overlap that was slightly higher than in unrelated mother-child pairs, though the difference was never significant. No persistent microchimeric T cell clones were detected, at a sensitivity of around 97 clones per million clonotypes. Deep NGS was used in the study to compare the TCR beta repertoires of mothers and children and to look for features that separate related mother-child pairs from unrelated individuals. Mothers averaged roughly 40 +/- 4 years of age and children averaged around 10 +/- 4 years. After adapter ligation with NEBNext reagents, the libraries were sequenced on Illumina HiSeq 2000 with 100+100 nt paired-end reads. To prevent cross-contamination, the mother and child libraries were prepared a month apart and were sequenced in separate runs. Each donor had between roughly 450,000 and 2,100,000 distinct TCR beta clonotypes identified. Naive TCR beta clonotypes were estimated from low-frequency clonotypes matched to each donor's FACS-determined naive share, without sorting.

Sample: blood. This TCR came from a boy between 10 and 17 years old in good health.

The CDR3 protein sequence reads: CASSPFDLSYNEQFF. The DNA sequence follows: TGTGCCAGCTCACCCTTCGACCTATCCTACAATGAGCAGTTCTTC. The V gene is TRBV18 and the J gene is TRBJ2-1, with the D gene call left open. Trimming costs V 3 bases and J 1 base, and their ends lie 10 bases apart. For CDR1 and CDR2, the germline V gene lists KGHSH and LQKENI. From the cysteine through the phenylalanine, the CDR3 covers 15 amino acids. Kept here is only the CDR3 DNA, which spans 45 bases and is read in frame from base 1.